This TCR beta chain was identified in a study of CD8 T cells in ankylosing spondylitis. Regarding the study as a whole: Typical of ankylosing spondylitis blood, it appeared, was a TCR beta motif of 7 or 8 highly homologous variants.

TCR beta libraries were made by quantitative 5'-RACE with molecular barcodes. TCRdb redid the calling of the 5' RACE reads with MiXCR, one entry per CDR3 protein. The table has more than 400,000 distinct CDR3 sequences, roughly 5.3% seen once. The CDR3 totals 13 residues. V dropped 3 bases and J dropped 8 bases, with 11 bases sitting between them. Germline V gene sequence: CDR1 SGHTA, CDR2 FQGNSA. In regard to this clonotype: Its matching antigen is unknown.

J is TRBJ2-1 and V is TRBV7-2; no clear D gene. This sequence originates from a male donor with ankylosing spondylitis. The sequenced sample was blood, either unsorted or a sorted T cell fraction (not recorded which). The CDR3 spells CASSFGVRDEQFF. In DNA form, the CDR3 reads TGTGCCAGCAGCTTTGGGGTCCGGGATGAGCAGTTCTTC.